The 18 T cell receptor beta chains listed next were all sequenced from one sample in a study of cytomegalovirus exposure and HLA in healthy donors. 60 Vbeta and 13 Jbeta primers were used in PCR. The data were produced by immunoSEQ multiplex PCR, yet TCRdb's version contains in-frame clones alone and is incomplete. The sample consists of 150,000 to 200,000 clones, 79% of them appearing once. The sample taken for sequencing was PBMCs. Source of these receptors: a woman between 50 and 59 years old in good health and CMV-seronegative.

Here the CDR3 reads CASSRTAYEQYF. The CDR3 coding sequence is TGTGCCAGTTCCAGGACAGCCTACGAGCAGTACTTC. The chain uses TRBV19 and TRBJ2-7; D might be TRBD1 (6 bases). The germline gives CDR1 LNHDA, CDR2 SQIVND (reference sequence). The V end lost 8 bases, the J end lost 2 bases, and 10 bases lay between the germline ends. There are 12 residues in the CDR3.

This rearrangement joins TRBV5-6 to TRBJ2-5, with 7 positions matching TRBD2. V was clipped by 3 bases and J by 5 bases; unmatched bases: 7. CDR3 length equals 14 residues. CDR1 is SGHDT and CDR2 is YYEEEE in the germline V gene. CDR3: CASSWGGRGETQYF. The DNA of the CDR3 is TGTGCCAGCAGCTGGGGGGGAAGAGGTGAGACCCAGTACTTC. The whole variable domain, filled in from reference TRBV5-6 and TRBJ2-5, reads DAGVTQSPTHLIKTRGQQVTLRCSPKSGHDTVSWYQQALGQGPQFIFQYYEEEERQRGNFPDRFSGHQFPNYSSELNVNALLLGDSALYLCASSWGGRGETQYFGPGTRLLVL.

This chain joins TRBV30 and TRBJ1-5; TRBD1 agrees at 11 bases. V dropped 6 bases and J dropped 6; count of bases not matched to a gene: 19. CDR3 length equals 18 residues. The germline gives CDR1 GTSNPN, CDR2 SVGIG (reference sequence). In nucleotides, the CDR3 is TGTGCCTGCTCTCAGGCCGGGACAGGGGGGGTCGGCGGTCAGCCCCAGCATTTT. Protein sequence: CACSQAGTGGVGGQPQHF.

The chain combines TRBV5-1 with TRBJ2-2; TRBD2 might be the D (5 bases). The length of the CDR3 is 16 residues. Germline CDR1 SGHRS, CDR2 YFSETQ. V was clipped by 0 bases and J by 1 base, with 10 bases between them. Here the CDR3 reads CASSLVPAVNTGELFF. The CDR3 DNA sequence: TGCGCCAGCAGCTTGGTTCCAGCGGTGAACACCGGGGAGCTGTTTTTT.

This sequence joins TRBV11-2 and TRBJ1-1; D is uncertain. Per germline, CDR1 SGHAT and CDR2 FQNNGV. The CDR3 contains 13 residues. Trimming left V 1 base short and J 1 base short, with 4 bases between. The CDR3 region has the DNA TGTGCCAGCAGCTTAGCCAAGAACACTGAAGCTTTCTTT. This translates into CASSLAKNTEAFF.

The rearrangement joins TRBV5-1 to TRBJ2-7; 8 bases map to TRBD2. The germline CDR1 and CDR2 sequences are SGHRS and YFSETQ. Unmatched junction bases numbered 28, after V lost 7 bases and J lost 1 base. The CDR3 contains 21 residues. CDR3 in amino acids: CASVRPGGGPQGKRGSYEQYF. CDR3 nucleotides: TGCGCCAGCGTGCGCCCGGGAGGTGGGCCGCAGGGCAAGCGGGGGTCCTACGAGCAGTACTTC.

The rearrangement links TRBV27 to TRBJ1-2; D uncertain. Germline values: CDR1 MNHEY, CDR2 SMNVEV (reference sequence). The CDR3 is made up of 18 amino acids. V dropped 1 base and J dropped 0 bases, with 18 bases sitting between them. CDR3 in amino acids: CASSLLRVGKQANYGYTF. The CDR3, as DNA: TGTGCCAGCAGTTTATTGAGAGTCGGGAAGCAAGCTAACTATGGCTACACCTTC.

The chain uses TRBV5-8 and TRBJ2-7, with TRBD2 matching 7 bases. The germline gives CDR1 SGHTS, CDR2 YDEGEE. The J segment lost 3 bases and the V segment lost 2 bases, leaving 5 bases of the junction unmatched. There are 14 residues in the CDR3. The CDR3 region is CASSLPGLRYEQYF. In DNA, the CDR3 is TGTGCCAGCAGCTTACCGGGACTACGCTACGAGCAGTACTTC. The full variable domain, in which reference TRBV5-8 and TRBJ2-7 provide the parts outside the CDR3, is EAGVTQSPTHLIKTRGQQATLRCSPISGHTSVYWYQQALGLGLQFLLWYDEGEERNRGNFPPRFSGRQFPNYSSELNVNALELEDSALYLCASSLPGLRYEQYFGPGTRLTVT.

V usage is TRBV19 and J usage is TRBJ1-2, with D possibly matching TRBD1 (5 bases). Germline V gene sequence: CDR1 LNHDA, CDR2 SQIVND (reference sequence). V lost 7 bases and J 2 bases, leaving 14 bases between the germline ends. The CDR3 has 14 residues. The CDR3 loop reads CASKLEGKNYGYTF. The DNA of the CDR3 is TGTGCCAGTAAATTGGAGGGGAAGAACTATGGCTACACCTTC.

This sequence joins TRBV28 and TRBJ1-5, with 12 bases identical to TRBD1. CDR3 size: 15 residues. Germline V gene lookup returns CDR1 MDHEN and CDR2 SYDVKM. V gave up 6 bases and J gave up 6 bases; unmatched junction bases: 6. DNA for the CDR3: TGTGCCAGCAGACGGGACAGGGGGCGCGTTCAGCCCCAGCATTTT. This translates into CASRRDRGRVQPQHF.

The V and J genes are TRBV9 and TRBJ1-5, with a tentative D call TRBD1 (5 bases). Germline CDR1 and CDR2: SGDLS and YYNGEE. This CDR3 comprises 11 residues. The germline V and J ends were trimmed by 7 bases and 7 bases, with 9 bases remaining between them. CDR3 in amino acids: CASGRGQPQHF. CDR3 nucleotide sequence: TGTGCCAGCGGCCGGGGGCAGCCCCAGCATTTT.

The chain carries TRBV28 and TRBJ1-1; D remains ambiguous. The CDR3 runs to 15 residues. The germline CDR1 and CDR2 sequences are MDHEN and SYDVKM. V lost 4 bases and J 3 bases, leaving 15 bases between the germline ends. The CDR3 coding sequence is TGTGCCAGCAGTTCTCCCCGGGAGGGTGACACTGAAGCTTTCTTT. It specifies CASSSPREGDTEAFF. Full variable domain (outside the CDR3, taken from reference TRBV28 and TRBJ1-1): DVKVTQSSRYLVKRTGEKVFLECVQDMDHENMFWYRQDPGLGLRLIYFSYDVKMKEKGDIPEGYSVSREKKERFSLILESASTNQTSMYLCASSSPREGDTEAFFGQGTRLTVV.

CDR3 loop: CASSLGLADGELFF. CDR3 DNA sequence: TGTGCCAGCAGCTTGGGCCTAGCGGACGGGGAGCTGTTTTTT. The chain carries TRBV5-6 and TRBJ2-2; 7 bases fit TRBD2. Germline V lookup: CDR1 SGHDT, CDR2 YYEEEE. The CDR3 is made up of 14 amino acids. V was clipped by 0 bases and J by 7 bases; unmatched bases: 3.

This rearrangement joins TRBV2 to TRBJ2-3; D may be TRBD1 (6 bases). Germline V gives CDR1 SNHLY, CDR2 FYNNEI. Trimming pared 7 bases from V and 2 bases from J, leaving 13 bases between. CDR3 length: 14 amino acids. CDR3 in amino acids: CASTDSSLTDTQYF. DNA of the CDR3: TGTGCCAGCACGGACAGCTCCCTCACAGATACGCAGTATTTT.

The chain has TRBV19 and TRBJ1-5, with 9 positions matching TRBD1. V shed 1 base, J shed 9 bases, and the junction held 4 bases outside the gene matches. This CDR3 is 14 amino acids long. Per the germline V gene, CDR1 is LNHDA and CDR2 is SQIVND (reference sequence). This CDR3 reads CASSIAQGASPQHF. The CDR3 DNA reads TGTGCCAGTAGTATAGCACAGGGGGCTTCGCCCCAGCATTTT.

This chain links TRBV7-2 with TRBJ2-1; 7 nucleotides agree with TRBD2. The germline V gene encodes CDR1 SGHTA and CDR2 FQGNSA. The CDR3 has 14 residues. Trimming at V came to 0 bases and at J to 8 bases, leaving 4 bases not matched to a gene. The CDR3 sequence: CASSLARLADEQFF. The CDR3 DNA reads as TGTGCCAGCAGCTTAGCCCGACTAGCCGATGAGCAGTTCTTC.

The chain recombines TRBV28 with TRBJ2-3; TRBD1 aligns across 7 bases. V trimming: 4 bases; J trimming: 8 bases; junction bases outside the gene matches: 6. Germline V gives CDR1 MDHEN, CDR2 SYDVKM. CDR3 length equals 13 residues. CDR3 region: CASSSLGQTTQYF. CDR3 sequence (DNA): TGTGCCAGCAGTTCGCTGGGACAGACTACGCAGTATTTT.

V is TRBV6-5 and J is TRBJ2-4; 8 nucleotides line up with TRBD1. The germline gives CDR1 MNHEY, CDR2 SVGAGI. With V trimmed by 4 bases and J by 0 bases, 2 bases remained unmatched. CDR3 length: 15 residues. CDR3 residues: CASSSDRGAKNIQYF. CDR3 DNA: TGTGCCAGCAGTTCAGACAGGGGAGCCAAAAACATTCAGTACTTC.